These 4 T cell receptor beta chains originate from one sample sequenced in a study of T cells in Graves' hyperthyroidism and ophthalmopathy. Researchers took RNA transcripts and amplified the TCR beta CDR3 regions from them. A set of HTBI primers served as the primers for a first-round RT-PCR of the TCR CDR3. TCRdb reanalysed the multiplex PCR reads using MiXCR and keeps one entry per CDR3 protein. The sample holds approximately 200,000 distinct CDR3 sequences, about 17% seen once. The sample comprised blood. The origin of the receptors is a man aged 35-49 years with Graves' hyperthyroidism.

This clonotype has ten or more counts. The genes are TRBV5-6 and TRBJ2-7; 8 positions match TRBD1. This CDR3 spans 15 amino acids. Germline CDR1 reads SGHDT; CDR2 reads YYEEEE. V trimming: 1 base; J trimming: 3 bases; junction bases outside the gene matches: 6. The CDR3 sequence is CASSLTGTGNYEQYF. CDR3 nucleotides: TGTGCCAGCAGCTTGACCGGGACAGGCAACTACGAGCAGTACTTC. The whole variable domain, remainder taken from reference TRBV5-6 and TRBJ2-7, is DAGVTQSPTHLIKTRGQQVTLRCSPKSGHDTVSWYQQALGQGPQFIFQYYEEEERQRGNFPDRFSGHQFPNYSSELNVNALLLGDSALYLCASSLTGTGNYEQYFGPGTRLTVT.

This clonotype came up many times. The CDR3 protein is CATSDGGRSEAFF. Written as DNA, the CDR3 is TGTGCCACCAGTGATGGGGGACGGAGTGAAGCTTTCTTT. V is TRBV24-1 and J is TRBJ1-1; perhaps TRBD1 as D (5 bases). This CDR3 is built from 13 residues. Germline CDR1 is KGHDR and CDR2 is SFDVKD. The germline V and J ends were trimmed by 3 bases and 7 bases, with 11 bases remaining between them.

In this sample, this clonotype turned up many times. V and J are TRBV20-1 and TRBJ2-3; 7 nucleotides agree with TRBD2. The CDR3 has 16 residues. Losses at the gene ends were 3 bases for V and 11 bases for J; bases not matched to a gene: 20. The germline V gene has CDR1 DFQATT and CDR2 SNEGSKA (reference sequence). CDR3 in amino acids: CSASSSRGVGDDLQYF. Written as DNA, the CDR3 is TGCAGTGCTAGTTCATCCCGGGGGGTCGGCGACGATCTGCAGTATTTT.

This clonotype turned up a few times. The chain combines TRBV19 with TRBJ1-1; tentative D call: TRBD1 (6 bases). The CDR3 sequence is 14 residues long. V gave up 7 bases and J gave up 2 bases, with 14 bases separating them. Per the germline V gene, CDR1 is LNHDA and CDR2 is SQIVND (reference sequence). CDR3 sequence (DNA): TGTGCCAGTACCTACGGACAGCTTAACACTGAAGCTTTCTTT. Its protein is CASTYGQLNTEAFF. Full variable domain (remainder filled in from reference TRBV19 and TRBJ1-1): DGGITQSPKYLFRKEGQNVTLSCEQNLNHDAMYWYRQDPGQGLRLIYYSQIVNDFQKGDIAEGYSVSREKKESFPLTVTSAQKNPTAFYLCASTYGQLNTEAFFGQGTRLTVV.